This TCR beta chain comes out of a study of response to subunit inactivated influenza vaccine. General observations from the study: New T cells are recruited in small numbers by each seasonal influenza vaccination, according to the authors' suggestion.

As for this clonotype: Its antigen is not identified.

V shed 6 bases, J shed 4 bases, and the junction held 3 bases outside the gene matches. The CDR3 runs to 14 residues. Germline CDR1 and CDR2: MNHNS and SASEGT. TCRdb re-called the RT-PCR reads with MiXCR, one entry per CDR3 protein. The sample records roughly 650,000 distinct CDR3 sequences, roughly 15% being singletons. This TCR came from a man in his fifties who received an inactivated influenza vaccine. The chain uses TRBV6-1 and TRBJ2-5; 12 bases map to TRBD2. The sequenced sample was PBMCs from blood, obtained 14 to 15 days before vaccination. In DNA, the CDR3 is TGTGCCAGCAGCGGGGGACTAGCGGGAGAGACCCAGTACTTC. As protein: CASSGGLAGETQYF.